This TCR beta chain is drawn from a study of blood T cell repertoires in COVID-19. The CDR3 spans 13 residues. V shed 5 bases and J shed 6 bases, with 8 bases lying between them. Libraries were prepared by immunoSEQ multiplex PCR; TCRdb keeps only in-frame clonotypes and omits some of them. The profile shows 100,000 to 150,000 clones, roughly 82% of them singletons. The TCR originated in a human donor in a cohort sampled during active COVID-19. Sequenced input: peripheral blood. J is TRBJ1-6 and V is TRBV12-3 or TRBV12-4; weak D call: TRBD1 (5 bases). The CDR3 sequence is CASSLQGNSPLHF. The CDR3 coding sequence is TGTGCCAGCAGTCTTCAGGGTAATTCACCCCTCCACTTT.